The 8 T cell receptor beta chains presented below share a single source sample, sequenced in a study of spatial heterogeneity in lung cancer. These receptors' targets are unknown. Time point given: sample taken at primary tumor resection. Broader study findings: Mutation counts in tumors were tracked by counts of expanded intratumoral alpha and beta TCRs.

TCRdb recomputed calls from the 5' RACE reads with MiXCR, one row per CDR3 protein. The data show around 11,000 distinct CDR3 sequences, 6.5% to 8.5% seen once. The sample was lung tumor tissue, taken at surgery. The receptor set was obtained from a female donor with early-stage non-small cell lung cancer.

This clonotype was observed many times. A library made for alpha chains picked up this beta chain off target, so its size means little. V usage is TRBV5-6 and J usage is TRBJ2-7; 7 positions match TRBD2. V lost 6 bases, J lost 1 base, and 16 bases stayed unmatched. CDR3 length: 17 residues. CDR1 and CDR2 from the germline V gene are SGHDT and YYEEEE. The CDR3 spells CASTTESRASGSYEQYF. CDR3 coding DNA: TGTGCCAGCACTACCGAAAGTCGGGCTAGCGGATCCTACGAGCAGTACTTC.

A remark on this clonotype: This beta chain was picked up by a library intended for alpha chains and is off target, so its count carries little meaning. The CDR3 nucleotides read TGTGCCTGGAGTGGCACAGGGATGAATCAGCCCCAGCATTTT. This translates into CAWSGTGMNQPQHF. This rearrangement joins TRBV30 to TRBJ1-5, with D possibly matching TRBD1 (6 bases). Germline V gene lookup returns CDR1 GTSNPN and CDR2 SVGIG (reference sequence). The CDR3 spans 14 residues. Trimming shortened V by 1 base and J by 4 bases, and 11 bases separated the two germline ends.

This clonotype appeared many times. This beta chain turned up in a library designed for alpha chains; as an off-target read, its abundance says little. CDR3 protein: CASSPGPAQGNQPQHF. Written as DNA, the CDR3 is TGCGCCAGCAGCCCGGGGCCTGCCCAGGGCAATCAGCCCCAGCATTTT. The V and J genes are TRBV5-1 and TRBJ1-5; possible D gene TRBD1, 5 bases. The CDR3 has 16 residues. V was cut by 4 bases and J by 2 bases, with 16 bases left in between. Germline V gives CDR1 SGHRS, CDR2 YFSETQ. Looking up the rest from reference TRBV5-1 and TRBJ1-5 gives the full variable domain: KAGVTQTPRYLIKTRGQQVTLSCSPISGHRSVSWYQQTPGQGLQFLFEYFSETQRNKGNFPGRFSGRQFSNSRSEMNVSTLELGDSALYLCASSPGPAQGNQPQHFGDGTRLSIL.

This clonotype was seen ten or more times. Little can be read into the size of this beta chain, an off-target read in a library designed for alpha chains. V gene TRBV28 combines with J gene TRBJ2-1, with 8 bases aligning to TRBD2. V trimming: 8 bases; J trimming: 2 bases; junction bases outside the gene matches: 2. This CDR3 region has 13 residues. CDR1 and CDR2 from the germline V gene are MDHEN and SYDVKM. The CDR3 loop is CASSGGAYNEQFF. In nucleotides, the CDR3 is TGTGCCAGCTCGGGGGGGGCCTACAATGAGCAGTTCTTC.

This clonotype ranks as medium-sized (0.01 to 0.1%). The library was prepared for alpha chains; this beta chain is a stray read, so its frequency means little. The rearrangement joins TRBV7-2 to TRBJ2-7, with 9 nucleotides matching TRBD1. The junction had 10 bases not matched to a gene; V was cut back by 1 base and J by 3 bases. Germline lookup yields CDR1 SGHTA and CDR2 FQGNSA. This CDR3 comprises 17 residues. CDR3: CASSLVRTGANFYEQYF. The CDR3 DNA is TGTGCCAGCAGCTTAGTCCGGACAGGGGCCAACTTCTACGAGCAGTACTTC.

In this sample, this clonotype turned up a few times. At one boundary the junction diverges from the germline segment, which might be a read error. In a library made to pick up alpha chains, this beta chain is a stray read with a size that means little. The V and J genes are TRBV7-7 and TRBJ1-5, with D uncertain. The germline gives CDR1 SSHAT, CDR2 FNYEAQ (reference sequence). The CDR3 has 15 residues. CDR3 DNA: TGTGCTAGCACCCTCCGAAGAGGCTTCCATCAGCCCCAGCATTTT. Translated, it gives CASTLRRGFHQPQHF.

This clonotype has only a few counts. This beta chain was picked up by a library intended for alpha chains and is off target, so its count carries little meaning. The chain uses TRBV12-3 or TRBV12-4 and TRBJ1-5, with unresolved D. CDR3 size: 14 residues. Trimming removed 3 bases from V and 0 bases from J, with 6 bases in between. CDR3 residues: CASSFTDSNQPQHF. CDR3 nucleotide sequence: TGTGCCAGCAGTTTCACCGATAGCAATCAGCCCCAGCATTTT.

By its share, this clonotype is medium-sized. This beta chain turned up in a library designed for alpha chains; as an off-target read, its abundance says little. The CDR3, as DNA: TGCGCCAGCAGCTTGGATGGGCCAGGGCACATGAACACTGAAGCTTTCTTT. Amino acid sequence: CASSLDGPGHMNTEAFF. The chain recombines TRBV5-1 with TRBJ1-1, with D possibly being TRBD1 (5 bases). This CDR3 has 17 residues. V lost 0 bases and J 0 bases, leaving 15 bases between the germline ends. CDR1 is SGHRS, CDR2 YFSETQ, per germline.